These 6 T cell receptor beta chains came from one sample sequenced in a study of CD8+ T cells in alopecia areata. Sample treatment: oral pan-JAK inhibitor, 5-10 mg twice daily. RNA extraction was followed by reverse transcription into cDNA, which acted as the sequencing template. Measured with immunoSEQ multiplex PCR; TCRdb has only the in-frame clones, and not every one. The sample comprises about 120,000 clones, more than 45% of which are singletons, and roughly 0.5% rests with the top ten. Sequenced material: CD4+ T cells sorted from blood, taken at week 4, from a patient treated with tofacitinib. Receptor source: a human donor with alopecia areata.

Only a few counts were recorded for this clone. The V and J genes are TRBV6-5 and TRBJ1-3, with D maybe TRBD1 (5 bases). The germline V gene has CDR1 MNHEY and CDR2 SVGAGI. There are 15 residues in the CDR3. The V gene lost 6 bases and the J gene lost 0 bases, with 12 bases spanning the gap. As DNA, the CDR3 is TGTGCCAGCAGAAGGGACGGACTCTCTGGAAACACCATATATTTT. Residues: CASRRDGLSGNTIYF.

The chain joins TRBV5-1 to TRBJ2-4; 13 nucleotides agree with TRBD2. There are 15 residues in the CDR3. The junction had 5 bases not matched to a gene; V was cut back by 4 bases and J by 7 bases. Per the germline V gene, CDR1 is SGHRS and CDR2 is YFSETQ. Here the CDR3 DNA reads TGCGCCAGCAGCCAAGAGGGACTAGCGGGGAACATTCAGTACTTC. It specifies CASSQEGLAGNIQYF.

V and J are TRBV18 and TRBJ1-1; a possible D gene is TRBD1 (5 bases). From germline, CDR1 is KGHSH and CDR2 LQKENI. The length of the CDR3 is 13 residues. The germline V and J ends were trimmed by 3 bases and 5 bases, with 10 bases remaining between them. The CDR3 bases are TGTGCCAGCTCACCGACAGAGAGTACTGAAGCTTTCTTT. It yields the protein CASSPTESTEAFF.

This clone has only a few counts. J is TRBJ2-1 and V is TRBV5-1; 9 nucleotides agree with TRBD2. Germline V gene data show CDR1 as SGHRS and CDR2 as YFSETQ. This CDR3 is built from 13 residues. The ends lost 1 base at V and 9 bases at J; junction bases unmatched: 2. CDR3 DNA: TGCGCCAGCAGCTTGATTAGCGGGGGTGAGCAGTTCTTC. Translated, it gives CASSLISGGEQFF.

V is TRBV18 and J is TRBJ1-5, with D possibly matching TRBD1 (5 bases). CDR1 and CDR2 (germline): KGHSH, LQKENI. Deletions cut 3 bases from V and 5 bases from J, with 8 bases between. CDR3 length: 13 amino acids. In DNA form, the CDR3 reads TGTGCCAGCTCACCTGACAGCTATCAGCCCCAGCATTTT. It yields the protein CASSPDSYQPQHF. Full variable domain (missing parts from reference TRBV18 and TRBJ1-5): NAGVMQNPRHLVRRRGQEARLRCSPMKGHSHVYWYRQLPEEGLKFMVYLQKENIIDESGMPKERFSAEFPKEGPSILRIQQVVRGDSAAYFCASSPDSYQPQHFGDGTRLSIL.

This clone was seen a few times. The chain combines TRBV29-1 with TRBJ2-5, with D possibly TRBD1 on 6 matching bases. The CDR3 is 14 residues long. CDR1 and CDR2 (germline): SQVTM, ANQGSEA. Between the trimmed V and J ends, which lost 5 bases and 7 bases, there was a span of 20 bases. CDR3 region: CSVTASDSPGTQYF. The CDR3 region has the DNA TGCAGCGTTACCGCCTCGGACAGCCCGGGGACCCAGTACTTC.